This entry is about one T cell receptor (beta chain). Participants reported their clinical history, and cohort assignment relied on those reports. Here immunoSEQ multiplex PCR was the method, and the copy in TCRdb shows in-frame clones only, minus some. The table lists about 210,000 clones, 75% to 85% of them singletons. This sample is part of a study of blood T cell repertoires in COVID-19. In the study overall: Samples came from the United States, Italy and Spain, spanning acute and convalescent COVID-19.

The CDR3 extends over 14 amino acids. The V and J ends lost 3 bases and 5 bases respectively, with 11 bases between them. Germline CDR1 and CDR2: SEHNR and FQNEAQ (reference sequence). The chain is built from TRBV7-9 and TRBJ2-1; D gene unclear. The sequenced sample was PBMCs or T cells enriched from blood (not recorded which). The source is a man in his forties who had recovered from COVID-19. The CDR3 DNA sequence: TGTGCCAGCAGCTTCCTGACGGGTGACAATGAGCAGTTCTTC. It codes for CASSFLTGDNEQFF.